This TCR beta chain was captured by sequencing in a study of blood T cell repertoires in COVID-19. Across the study: COVID-19 samples collected from the United States, Italy and Spain covered acute and convalescent phases.

The CDR3 spans 16 residues. The germline V and J ends were trimmed by 4 bases and 4 bases, with 16 bases remaining between them. The V gene's germline CDR1 is SGHTA and CDR2 FQGNSA. Profiling relied on immunoSEQ multiplex PCR, and the TCRdb table lists in-frame clones only, not all of them. The sample comprises 300,000 or so clones, about nine tenths of which are singletons, and roughly 2.8% rests with the top ten. The Seattle patients, enrolled during active infection, were followed longitudinally. This TCR came from a woman aged 25-40 years with COVID-19, enrolled during active disease. The specimen sequenced was peripheral blood. The genes are TRBV7-2 and TRBJ1-4, with D maybe TRBD1 (5 bases). In DNA form, the CDR3 reads TGTGCCAGCAGCTCTGGGGGGGGACGGGATAATGAAAAACTGTTTTTT. Amino acids: CASSSGGGRDNEKLFF.